This T cell receptor beta chain was retrieved from a study of shared clonotypes between healthy human individuals (dated by TCRdb to about 2020). With regard to the full study: The cohort comprised two women and a few men aged 18 to 49 years. To estimate repertoire size and how much clonotype sharing occurs between individuals, the study deeply sequenced the blood TCR repertoires of five healthy adults. Between about 0.94 and 8.9 billion PBMCs per donor were obtained by leukapheresis. Libraries were prepared and TCR repertoires were sequenced by different laboratories using diverse techniques, in order to increase sequencing depth and limit assay-specific biases. For each donor, CD4 naive and CD4 memory were each run on three plates, CD8 naive on two plates, and CD8 memory on one plate.

What the research found in general, with its limitations: Higher generation probabilities were observed for clonotypes shared by all four sorted-subset donors than for non-shared clonotypes. Estimated clonotype richness was generally larger for naive than for memory subsets. Rarefaction of sorted-subset datasets indicated incomplete sequencing despite the large sequencing depth. Sampling was restricted to blood, and TCR repertoires in tissue are likely to differ from TCR repertoires in blood. Because the study included only a small number of donors, the genetic and exposure-history diversity represented was limited. Pairwise subsampling indicated that sequencing depth was expected to affect the degree of clonotype sharing among donors. Sharing across four donors was observed for roughly 5% of naive CD4, under 4% of naive CD8, 2% to 2.5% of memory CD4, and around 0.4% of memory CD8 clonotypes.

Regarding this clone: The antigen this receptor binds is unknown. Within one base of it there is no much larger clone, and no base qualities were kept.

CDR1 and CDR2 were assigned from the germline V gene as MDHEN and SYDVKM. The CDR3 numbers 17 residues from cysteine through phenylalanine. The CDR3 DNA has 51 bases and is translated from base 1. V and J are truncated by 4 bases and 3 bases respectively, leaving an intervening sequence of 22 bases. CD8 naive samples consisted of CD45RO-negative cells that were positively selected for CCR7, yielding a CD45RA+CCR7+ population without TemRA cells. Donors were healthy HIV-negative adults with no recently reported acute infections or vaccinations. Every donor was a Caucasian adult residing in Nashville, Tennessee, USA. Blood was collected by leukapheresis, and PBMCs were isolated by Ficoll-Histopaque density gradient centrifugation and then cryopreserved in liquid nitrogen vapor phase. Analytical flow cytometry was used to check the purity and quantity of every magnetically sorted T cell population. Genomic DNA was isolated from each sorted fraction and quantified by UV absorbance on a Nanodrop 2000c.

Using the deep immunoSEQ assay, multiplex PCR amplified TCR CDR3 regions from genomic DNA. Genomic DNA extracted from each cell subset was distributed evenly over all wells of several immunoSEQ 96-well plates, and each plate served as one replicate. For sorted subsets, roughly 200 ng genomic DNA, equal to 25,000 to 35,000 T cell genomes, was loaded into each replicate PCR. Purified libraries were measured with a Qubit 3.0 fluorometer, size-checked on a Bioanalyzer 2100, and measured again with the KAPA Library Quantification kit. Each immunoSEQ 96-well plate was sequenced on its own single-read 150-cycle Illumina NextSeq 550 flow cell. Concerning the study's data processing: Because the immunoSEQ output held only junctional sequences and lacked quality scores, the filtering could not match the filtering applied to full-length reads. Sequences were annotated with PyIR, a Python wrapper for IgBLAST v1.9, and V/J genes and CDR3 were assigned using IMGT germline references. Any read was removed if the V/J assignment was weak (E-value above 1e-6), the CDR3 was missing, or the read contained stop codons, out-of-frame junctions, or ambiguous translated residues. V3J clonotypes were defined by identical inferred V gene, J gene, and CDR3 amino acid sequence. Percentage overlap between repertoires was computed as shared unique clonotypes divided by the size of the smaller repertoire. RTK rarefaction, the Chao1 estimator, and Recon v2.1 estimates of unobserved clonotypes were used to assess repertoire richness. For all TCRbeta clonotypes obtained by the gDNA method from four donors, generation probabilities were computed with OLGA. Drawn from immuneACCESS, this table holds only the in-frame rearrangements with V and J called that TCRdb kept. Clones are partly lost; checked studies trace under half to an unresolved V gene and leave the rest unexplained. The DNA was the basis for D and trimming; V, J and clone size are from that table. This sample comprises hundreds of thousands of clones, 85% to 95% of them detected only once. The leading ten clones occupy around 0.12% of the sample.

Sequencing used naive CD8+ T cells sorted from blood. This sample's cell subset or site label indicates: CD45RA+CCR7+. In this chain, TRBV28 is recombined with TRBJ2-7, and the D gene may be TRBD2, 6 bases matching. This TCR derives from a woman in her thirties in good health. DNA sequence: TGTGCCAGCAGTTCGCTCACTAGCTTCGCTAAAGGCTACGAGCAGTACTTC. Its coded protein is CASSSLTSFAKGYEQYF.